This TCR beta chain originates from a study of CD8+CD57+ T cells in acquired aplastic anemia (dated by TCRdb to between 2017 and 2018). Turning to the overall study: DNA extracted from sorted CD4+ and CD8+ cells had a mean of 3.2 ug, with a range of roughly 0.18 to 27.4 ug. CD8+CD57+ expansion was defined as a frequency above the mean frequency observed in healthy subjects.

This clonotype has ten or more counts. Its antigen has not been determined. The sample holds no much larger clone one base away, and base qualities are not on file. The patients picked for sequencing were ones in whom flow cytometry had shown an expansion of CD8+CD57+ cells. Severe acquired aplastic anemia was diagnosed in all patients according to International Study of Aplastic Anemia and Agranulocytosis and Camitta criteria. At the time blood was sampled, none of the patients had received any therapy. The study deep-sequenced TCR repertoires of sorted CD4+ and CD8+ blood T cells from severe aplastic anemia patients and healthy subjects. Patients were enrolled under clinicaltrials.gov protocols 00001620, 01623167, 00001397, 00071045, 00081523 and 00961064 in the USA. Ficoll-Paque density gradient centrifugation was used to isolate peripheral blood mononuclear cells. CD4+ and CD8+ T cells were sorted by FACS or magnetic beads before DNA extraction.

CDR3 length: 15 amino acids, cysteine to phenylalanine. Kept here is only the CDR3 DNA, which spans 45 bases and is read in frame from base 1. Taken from the germline V gene (reference sequence), the CDR1 and CDR2 loops are SGHNT and YYREEE. V is pared back by 0 bases and J by 0 bases, with 8 bases lying between the germline termini. Findings and caveats that apply to the study as a whole: Although under 35 CD8+ CDR3 sequences were shared by patients and controls, these sequences appeared highly expressed in patients and within the immunodominant clones of patients. Patients and healthy controls showed no significant difference in CD8+ Simpson's diversity (P=0.060).

TCR beta VDJ combination and CDR3 sequence profiling used genomic DNA as the template. An Illumina HiSeq 2000 was the platform used for TCR repertoire sequencing. As for the original processing: Repertoire assessment relied on Simpson's diversity index, CDR3 size and DJ length profiles, and TRBV/TRBJ rearrangement plots. Whichever DNA sequence was most abundant in the deep sequencing data was defined as the immunodominant clone. CDR3 amino acid sequences were screened for sharing across subjects and compared with published repertoires and the VDJdb database. The public reads were reprocessed in TCRdb via fastp at Q25 and MiXCR, keeping in-frame beta chains. Rows merge per CDR3 protein into single entries with the most common DNA and genes. The V and J calls were determined by TCRdb, not by the authors. The sample records about 190,000 distinct CDR3 sequences, around 47% of which are singletons. Of the sample, approximately 9.7% falls within the top ten clones.

Sequencing was performed on sorted CD4+, CD8+, or CD8+CD57+ T cells (not recorded which) from PBMCs. The V and J segments used are TRBV5-4 and TRBJ2-3; no D segment can be confidently identified. This receptor was identified in a human donor with aplastic anemia. The CDR3 sequence is CASSLGTVSTDTQYF. The nucleotide sequence is given as TGTGCCAGCAGCTTGGGTACGGTTAGCACAGATACGCAGTATTTT.